This T cell receptor (beta chain) was identified during a study of T cells in Graves' hyperthyroidism and ophthalmopathy. The CDR3 runs to 17 residues. Trimming at V came to 0 bases and at J to 1 base, leaving 6 bases not matched to a gene. Germline V CDR1 and CDR2: SGDLS, YYNGEE. Ten or more counts support this clonotype. The source material, RNA transcripts, was used to amplify TCR beta CDR3 regions. HTBI primers were employed in a first-round RT-PCR of the TCR CDR3. TCRdb re-derived calls from the multiplex PCR reads in MiXCR, one entry per CDR3 protein. The sample lists over 300,000 distinct CDR3 sequences; around 13% were seen once.

The sample consisted of blood. The origin of this receptor is a woman in her thirties or forties with Graves' ophthalmopathy. The rearrangement uses TRBV9 and TRBJ2-5; the match to TRBD1 covers 10 bases. CDR3 amino acids: CASSVAVRTGGQETQYF. The CDR3 DNA reads as TGTGCCAGCAGCGTAGCTGTAAGGACAGGGGGCCAAGAGACCCAGTACTTC.